The 24 T cell receptor beta chains listed next were all sequenced from one sample in a study of cytomegalovirus exposure and HLA in healthy donors. PCR involved 60 Vbeta and 13 Jbeta primers. Sequencing used immunoSEQ multiplex PCR; TCRdb keeps in-frame clones, though not all of them. This repertoire shows about 260,000 clones, roughly 70% found once; its top ten account for approximately 2.1%. The sample taken for sequencing was PBMCs. Receptors originate from a female donor in good health and CMV-seronegative.

This chain links TRBV19 with TRBJ2-1; 7 nucleotides match TRBD2. The J segment lost 5 bases and the V segment lost 3 bases, leaving 10 bases of the junction unmatched. Germline V CDR1 and CDR2: LNHDA, SQIVND (reference sequence). The CDR3 is 16 amino acids. Written as DNA, the CDR3 is TGTGCCAGTAGTATTTTGACACCGACTAGCCACAATGAGCAGTTCTTC. This gives the protein CASSILTPTSHNEQFF.

This rearrangement joins TRBV28 to TRBJ2-5; tentatively, D is TRBD2 (9 bases). The CDR3 is 20 residues long. Trimming removed 5 bases at V and 5 bases at J, with 33 bases between. Germline CDR1 is MDHEN and CDR2 is SYDVKM. The CDR3 nucleotides read TGTGCCAGCAGTCCCCACGGACAGGGCGTAGCGGGAGCAGGGAAGGAGACCCAGTACTTC. It translates to CASSPHGQGVAGAGKETQYF.

The chain joins TRBV2 to TRBJ2-1; 7 nucleotides line up with TRBD1. This CDR3 region has 13 residues. CDR1 SNHLY and CDR2 FYNNEI come from the germline V gene. V was pared by 7 bases and J by 6 bases, with 6 bases of the junction left unmatched. The CDR3 here is CASKQGPSNEQFF. CDR3 in DNA: TGTGCCAGCAAACAGGGGCCTAGCAATGAGCAGTTCTTC.

The chain links TRBV23-1 to TRBJ2-2, with D possibly being TRBD2 (6 bases). TRBV23-1 is noted as an ORF with a role that remains uncertain. There are 14 residues in the CDR3. V lost 0 bases to trimming and J lost 6 bases, with 8 bases between them. Here the CDR3 DNA reads TGCGCCAGCAGTCAATCGCCGGGGGCCGGGGAGCTGTTTTTT. Protein product: CASSQSPGAGELFF.

V gene TRBV27 combines with J gene TRBJ2-7, with 10 nucleotides matching TRBD1. V shed 4 bases and J 1 base; nucleotides not matched to a gene: 4. The germline CDR1 and CDR2 sequences are MNHEY and SMNVEV (reference sequence). There are 15 residues in the CDR3. Here the CDR3 reads CASSSGQGLSYEQYF. Written as DNA, the CDR3 is TGTGCCAGCAGTTCGGGACAGGGGTTGTCCTACGAGCAGTACTTC.

Only one count was recorded for this clone. The CDR3, as DNA: TGTGCCAGCAGCTTAGCGCTGGGGACAGGGGTTAATCAGCCCCAGCATTTT. It encodes CASSLALGTGVNQPQHF. The chain couples TRBV7-9 to TRBJ1-5; TRBD1 aligns across 10 bases. Germline CDR1 is SEHNR and CDR2 is FQNEAQ (reference sequence). The CDR3 length is 17 residues. J gave up 4 bases and V 0 bases, and 6 bases lay outside the gene matches.

This clone appeared a few times. One junction end does not reproduce the germline sequence, and a read error may be involved. The CDR3 DNA sequence: TGTTCCAGCAGCTACCGCGGGAGGGTAGCGTCGGAGACCCAGTACTTC. Amino acid sequence: CSSSYRGRVASETQYF. The gene calls are TRBV7-9 and TRBJ2-5, with 9 nucleotides matching TRBD2. From germline, CDR1 is SEHNR and CDR2 FQNEAQ (reference sequence). The CDR3 spans 16 residues.

This chain joins TRBV30 and TRBJ2-2, with 10 bases aligning to TRBD2. The CDR3 is made up of 17 amino acids. Germline CDR1 GTSNPN, CDR2 SVGIG (reference sequence). V trimming: 1 base; J trimming: 5 bases; junction bases outside the gene matches: 10. This CDR3 reads CAWSELAGKFATGELFF. The CDR3 DNA sequence: TGTGCCTGGAGTGAACTAGCGGGAAAGTTTGCGACCGGGGAGCTGTTTTTT.

In this sample, this clone turned up once. This sequence joins TRBV7-9 and TRBJ2-3; D unresolved. The CDR3 is 11 residues long. The germline gives CDR1 SEHNR, CDR2 FQNEAQ (reference sequence). Trimming took 4 bases from V and 4 from J, leaving 3 bases between them. CDR3 bases: TGTGCCAGCAGCTCTTCAGATACGCAGTATTTT. Its protein product is CASSSSDTQYF.

V is TRBV25-1 and J is TRBJ2-1, with D possibly being TRBD2 (5 bases). V lost 5 bases, J lost 1 base, and 18 bases lay in between. The CDR3 totals 17 residues. Looked up from germline, CDR1 is MGHDK and CDR2 is SYGVNS. The CDR3 DNA sequence: TGTGCCAGCAGTTCCGGCGGCCGGAGAGGGTCCTACAATGAGCAGTTCTTC. This encodes CASSSGGRRGSYNEQFF.

This clone was counted only a few times. This chain links TRBV21-1 with TRBJ2-2; whether TRBD1, the table's D call, matches the DNA was not checked. TRBV21-1 is an annotated pseudogene. The CDR3 length is 14 residues. CDR3 in amino acids: CASSPGQNTGELFF. The CDR3 DNA is TGTGCCAGCAGTCCGGGACAAAACACCGGGGAGCTGTTTTTT.

The V call is TRBV21-1, the J call TRBJ2-3; TRBD2 was called by the table and not checked on the DNA. TRBV21-1 counts as a pseudogene. The CDR3 contains 16 residues. CDR3 bases: TGTGCCAGCAGCAGGAGGACTAGCGGGACAACAGATACGCAGTATTTT. As protein: CASSRRTSGTTDTQYF.

The chain has TRBV9 and TRBJ2-2; D might be TRBD1 (6 bases). Trimming removed 4 bases from V and 0 bases from J, with 10 bases in between. Germline V CDR1 and CDR2: SGDLS, YYNGEE. The CDR3 totals 15 residues. CDR3: CASSRWTANTGELFF. The CDR3 DNA reads as TGTGCCAGCAGCCGGTGGACAGCGAACACCGGGGAGCTGTTTTTT.

Only one count was recorded for this clone. J is TRBJ1-1 and V is TRBV2; D gene unclear. V lost 6 bases, J lost 10 bases, and 18 bases lay in between. The CDR3 runs to 13 residues. Germline V gene lookup returns CDR1 SNHLY and CDR2 FYNNEI. Written as DNA, the CDR3 is TGTGCCAGCAGGCCCGGGTCCCCCGCCGGAGCTTTCTTT. Translating gives CASRPGSPAGAFF.

The chain combines TRBV5-5 with TRBJ2-2, with 12 bases aligning to TRBD1. V shed 3 bases, J shed 1 base, and the junction held 1 base outside the gene matches. CDR3 length: 16 residues. The V gene's germline CDR1 is SGHKS and CDR2 YYEKEE (reference sequence). The CDR3 loop reads CASSWDRGQNTGELFF. In DNA form, the CDR3 reads TGTGCCAGCAGCTGGGACAGGGGGCAGAACACCGGGGAGCTGTTTTTT.

The chain couples TRBV5-1 to TRBJ2-7; TRBD2 matches at 13 bases. The CDR3 loop spans 17 amino acids. The V and J ends lost 2 bases and 4 bases, in that order; junction bases with no gene match: 9. Germline CDR1 reads SGHRS; CDR2 reads YFSETQ. CDR3 DNA sequence: TGCGCCAGCAGCTTTAGGACTAGCGGGAGTCACGGATACGAGCAGTACTTC. Translating it yields CASSFRTSGSHGYEQYF.

The V and J genes are TRBV2 and TRBJ1-1; D call uncertain. Germline values: CDR1 SNHLY, CDR2 FYNNEI. This CDR3 spans 15 amino acids. V lost 2 bases, J lost 0 bases, and 10 bases lay in between. The CDR3 reads CASSESPVMNTEAFF. The CDR3 DNA is TGTGCCAGCAGTGAAAGTCCAGTAATGAACACTGAAGCTTTCTTT.

In its sample, this clone was seen a few times. The chain couples TRBV28 to TRBJ2-7; 7 bases map to TRBD2. CDR1 is MDHEN, CDR2 SYDVKM, per germline. This CDR3 is 14 amino acids long. Trimming cost V 4 bases and J 0 bases; bases outside gene matches: 3. The CDR3 protein is CASSYGGSSYEQYF. DNA of the CDR3: TGTGCCAGCAGTTATGGCGGGAGCTCCTACGAGCAGTACTTC. The variable domain in full, with the rest retrieved from reference TRBV28 and TRBJ2-7, is DVKVTQSSRYLVKRTGEKVFLECVQDMDHENMFWYRQDPGLGLRLIYFSYDVKMKEKGDIPEGYSVSREKKERFSLILESASTNQTSMYLCASSYGGSSYEQYFGPGTRLTVT.

The V gene is TRBV27, the J gene TRBJ1-1; TRBD1 matches at 8 bases. Germline values: CDR1 MNHEY, CDR2 SMNVEV (reference sequence). After removal of 6 bases from V and 4 bases from J, the junction contained 4 bases not matched to a gene. The length of the CDR3 is 13 residues. CDR3 DNA sequence: TGTGCCAGCAGGCCGACAGGGGTCACTGAAGCTTTCTTT. This encodes CASRPTGVTEAFF.

The chain carries TRBV9 and TRBJ2-1, with 10 bases fitting TRBD2. Trimming cost V 0 bases and J 8 bases; bases outside gene matches: 8. The CDR3 has 16 amino acids. Germline loops: CDR1 SGDLS, CDR2 YYNGEE. CDR3 amino acids: CASSVEGSGRFYEQFF. CDR3 nucleotide sequence: TGTGCCAGCAGCGTAGAGGGTAGCGGGAGGTTCTATGAGCAGTTCTTC.

This chain links TRBV19 with TRBJ1-1; possible D gene TRBD1, 5 bases. This CDR3 has 16 residues. V was cut by 7 bases and J by 1 base, with 19 bases left in between. Germline V gene lookup returns CDR1 LNHDA and CDR2 SQIVND (reference sequence). The CDR3, as DNA: TGTGCCAGTACCATCGGGGGTGGAGGGAGGAACACTGAAGCTTTCTTT. Its protein is CASTIGGGGRNTEAFF.

This clone came up a few times. This sequence joins TRBV7-8 and TRBJ2-7, with 7 bases aligning to TRBD1. The CDR3 loop spans 14 amino acids. Germline assignment: CDR1 SGHVS and CDR2 FQNEAQ. V lost 4 bases, J lost 3 bases, and 6 bases stayed unmatched. The CDR3 DNA sequence: TGTGCCAGCAGCTACGACAGGGCCGGCTACGAGCAGTACTTC. It codes for CASSYDRAGYEQYF.

The J gene is TRBJ1-1, the V gene TRBV6-1; TRBD1 matches at 11 bases. From germline, CDR1 is MNHNS and CDR2 SASEGT. The V and J ends lost 10 bases and 5 bases, in that order; junction bases with no gene match: 12. The CDR3 covers 15 residues. CDR3 sequence reads: CATKGQGAVRTEAFF. The CDR3 DNA follows: TGTGCCACCAAAGGACAGGGGGCAGTAAGGACTGAAGCTTTCTTT.

V gene TRBV6-1 combines with J gene TRBJ2-1, with 7 bases lining up with TRBD1. The CDR3 runs to 14 residues. CDR1 is MNHNS, CDR2 SASEGT, per germline. Germline trimming cut 11 bases from V and 0 bases from J; bases unmatched to any gene: 7. CDR3 DNA sequence: TGTGCCGCAAAGGGGGACAGCTCCTACAATGAGCAGTTCTTC. It codes for CAAKGDSSYNEQFF.